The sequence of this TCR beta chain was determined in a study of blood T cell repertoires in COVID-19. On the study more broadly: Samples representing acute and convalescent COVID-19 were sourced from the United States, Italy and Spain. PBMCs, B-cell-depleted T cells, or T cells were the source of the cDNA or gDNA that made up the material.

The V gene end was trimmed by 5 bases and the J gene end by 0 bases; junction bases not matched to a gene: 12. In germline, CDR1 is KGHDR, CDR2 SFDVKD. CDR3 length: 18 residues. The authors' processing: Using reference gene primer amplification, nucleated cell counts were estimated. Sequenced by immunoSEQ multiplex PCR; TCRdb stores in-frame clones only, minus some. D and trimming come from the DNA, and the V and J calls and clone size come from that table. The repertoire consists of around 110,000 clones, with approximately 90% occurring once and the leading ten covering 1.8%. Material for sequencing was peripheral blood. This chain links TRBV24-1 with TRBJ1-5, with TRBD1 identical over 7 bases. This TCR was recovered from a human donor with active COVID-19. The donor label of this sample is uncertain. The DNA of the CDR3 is TGTGCCACCAGTGCGCGAAAACGGACAGGTTATAGCAATCAGCCCCAGCATTTT. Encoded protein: CATSARKRTGYSNQPQHF.